This TCR beta chain appears in the sequencing data of a study of blood T cell repertoires in COVID-19. Clones were read by immunoSEQ multiplex PCR, and TCRdb kept only the in-frame ones, dropping some. The sample lists about 190,000 clones, around 91% occurring once. Germline V lookup: CDR1 SGDLS, CDR2 YYNGEE. The junction had 14 bases not matched to a gene; V was cut back by 3 bases and J by 7 bases. The CDR3 is 16 residues long. This clonotype was obtained from a man over 45 with acute or convalescent COVID-19. V is TRBV9 and J is TRBJ2-5; 8 nucleotides line up with TRBD2. Sequencing used peripheral blood. CDR3 loop: CASSADPGPGTRTQYF. The DNA for the CDR3 is TGTGCCAGCAGCGCAGACCCCGGACCAGGGACTAGGACCCAGTACTTC.